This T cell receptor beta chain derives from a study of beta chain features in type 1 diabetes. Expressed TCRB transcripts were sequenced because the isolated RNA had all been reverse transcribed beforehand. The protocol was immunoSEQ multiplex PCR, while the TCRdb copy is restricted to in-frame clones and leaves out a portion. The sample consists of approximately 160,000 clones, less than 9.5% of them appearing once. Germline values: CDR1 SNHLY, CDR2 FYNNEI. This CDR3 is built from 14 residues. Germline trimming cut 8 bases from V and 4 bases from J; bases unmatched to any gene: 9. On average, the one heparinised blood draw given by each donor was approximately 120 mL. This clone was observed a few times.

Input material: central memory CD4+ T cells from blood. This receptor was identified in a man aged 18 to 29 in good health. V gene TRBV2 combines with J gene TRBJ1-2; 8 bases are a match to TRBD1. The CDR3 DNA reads TGTGCCAGCGGCTCGACAGGGGCTGGCTATGGCTACACCTTC. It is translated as CASGSTGAGYGYTF.